This TCR beta chain was captured by sequencing in a study of blood T cell repertoires in COVID-19. Study details: Material from acute and convalescent COVID-19 was sourced from the United States, Italy and Spain. PBMCs, B-cell-depleted T cells, or T cells were the source of the cDNA or gDNA that made up the material.

The CDR3 totals 16 residues. Trimming cost V 2 bases and J 0 bases, with 12 bases left between them. Germline V gives CDR1 SGHKS, CDR2 YYEKEE (reference sequence). Method: immunoSEQ multiplex PCR; TCRdb's copy keeps in-frame clones and lacks some. Among about 300,000 clones, about 90% were seen once, and the ten largest hold about 6%. The receptor comes from a woman aged 50 to 60 with COVID-19, enrolled during active disease. V gene TRBV5-5 combines with J gene TRBJ2-1; D unresolved. Sequenced material: peripheral blood. The CDR3 sequence: CASSFEPPSSYNEQFF. CDR3 nucleotide sequence: TGTGCCAGCAGCTTCGAACCGCCGAGCTCCTACAATGAGCAGTTCTTC.